The 3 T cell receptor beta chains listed next were all sequenced from one sample in a study of blood T cell repertoires in COVID-19. TCRdb's table, derived via immunoSEQ multiplex PCR, lists solely in-frame clones and lacks some. The data hold tens of thousands of clones, with approximately 84% observed a single time. Material for sequencing was peripheral blood. These receptors were collected from a human donor in a cohort sampled during active COVID-19.

The chain links TRBV21-1 to TRBJ1-4. TRBV21-1 is marked as a pseudogene. The CDR3 loop spans 17 amino acids. CDR3 residues: CASSSSCLGGKERKTVF. CDR3 bases: TGTGCCAGCAGCAGTTCATGTCTCGGGGGAAAGGAAAGAAAAACTGTTTTT.

The rearrangement links TRBV4-1 to TRBJ1-4; perhaps TRBD1 as D (5 bases). The CDR3 has 17 amino acids. V lost 3 bases to trimming and J lost 1 base, with 15 bases between them. Per germline, CDR1 MGHRA and CDR2 YSYEKL. The CDR3 coding sequence is TGCGCCAGCAGCCATAGGGGAAGGGAGGGAACTAATGAAAAACTGTTTTTT. Protein: CASSHRGREGTNEKLFF.

The chain couples TRBV3-1 (or the pseudogene TRBV3-2) to TRBJ2-5; D might be TRBD2 (7 bases). Trimming left V 4 bases short and J 4 bases short, with 16 bases between. The CDR3 loop spans 15 amino acids. Germline V lookup: CDR1 LGHDT, CDR2 YNNKEL (reference sequence). The CDR3: CASSRKGGSSETQYF. CDR3 in DNA: TGTGCCAGCAGCCGCAAGGGGGGGTCTTCAGAGACCCAGTACTTC.